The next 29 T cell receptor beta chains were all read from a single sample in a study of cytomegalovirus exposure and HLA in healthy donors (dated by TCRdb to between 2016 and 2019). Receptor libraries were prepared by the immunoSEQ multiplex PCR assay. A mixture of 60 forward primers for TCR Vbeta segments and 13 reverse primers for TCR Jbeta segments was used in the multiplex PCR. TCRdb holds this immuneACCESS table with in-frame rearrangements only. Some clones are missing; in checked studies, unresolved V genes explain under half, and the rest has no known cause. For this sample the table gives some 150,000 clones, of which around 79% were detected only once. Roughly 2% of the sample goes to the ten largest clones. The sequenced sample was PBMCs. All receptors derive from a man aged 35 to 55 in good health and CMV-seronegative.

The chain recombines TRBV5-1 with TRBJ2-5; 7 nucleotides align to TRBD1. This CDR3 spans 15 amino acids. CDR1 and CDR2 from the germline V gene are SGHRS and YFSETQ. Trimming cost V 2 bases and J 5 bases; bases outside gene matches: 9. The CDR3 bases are TGCGCCAGCAGCTTCTCCCAGGGGGTTGGTGAGACCCAGTACTTC. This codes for CASSFSQGVGETQYF.

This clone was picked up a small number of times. CDR3 region: CASTPTGSPYEQYF. The DNA of the CDR3 is TGTGCCAGCACCCCGACAGGGAGCCCCTACGAGCAGTACTTC. V gene TRBV28 combines with J gene TRBJ2-7; TRBD1 matches 7 bases. The germline gives CDR1 MDHEN, CDR2 SYDVKM. The junction had 8 bases not matched to a gene; V was cut back by 7 bases and J by 2 bases. There are 14 residues in the CDR3.

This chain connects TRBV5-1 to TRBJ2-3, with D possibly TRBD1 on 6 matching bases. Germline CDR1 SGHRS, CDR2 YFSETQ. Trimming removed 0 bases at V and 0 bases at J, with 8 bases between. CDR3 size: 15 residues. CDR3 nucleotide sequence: TGCGCCAGCAGCTTGGGGACAGCTAGCACAGATACGCAGTATTTT. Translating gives CASSLGTASTDTQYF. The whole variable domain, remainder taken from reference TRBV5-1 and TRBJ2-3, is KAGVTQTPRYLIKTRGQQVTLSCSPISGHRSVSWYQQTPGQGLQFLFEYFSETQRNKGNFPGRFSGRQFSNSRSEMNVSTLELGDSALYLCASSLGTASTDTQYFGPGTRLTVL.

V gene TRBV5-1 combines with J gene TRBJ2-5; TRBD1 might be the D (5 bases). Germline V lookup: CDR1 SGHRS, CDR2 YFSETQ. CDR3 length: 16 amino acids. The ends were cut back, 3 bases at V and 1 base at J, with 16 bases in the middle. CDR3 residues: CASSSRQYPVQETQYF. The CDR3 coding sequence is TGCGCCAGCAGCTCGCGACAGTATCCTGTCCAAGAGACCCAGTACTTC.

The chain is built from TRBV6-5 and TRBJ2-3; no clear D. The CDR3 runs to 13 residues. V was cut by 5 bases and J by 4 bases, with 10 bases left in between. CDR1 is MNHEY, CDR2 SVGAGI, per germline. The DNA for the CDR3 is TGTGCCAGCAGTCAGGCCCGAGCAGATACGCAGTATTTT. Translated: CASSQARADTQYF.

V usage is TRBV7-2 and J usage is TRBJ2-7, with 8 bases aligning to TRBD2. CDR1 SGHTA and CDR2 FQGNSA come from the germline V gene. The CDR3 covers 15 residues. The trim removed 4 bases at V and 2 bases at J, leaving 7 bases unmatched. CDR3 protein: CASSSLAGRAYEQYF. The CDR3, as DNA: TGTGCCAGCAGCTCTTTAGCGGGGCGGGCCTACGAGCAGTACTTC.

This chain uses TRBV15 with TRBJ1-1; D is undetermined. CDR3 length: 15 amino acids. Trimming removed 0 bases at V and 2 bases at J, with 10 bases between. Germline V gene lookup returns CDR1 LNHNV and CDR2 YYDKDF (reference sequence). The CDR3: CATSRDRGLNTEAFF. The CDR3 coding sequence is TGTGCCACCAGCAGAGACCGAGGGTTAAACACTGAAGCTTTCTTT.

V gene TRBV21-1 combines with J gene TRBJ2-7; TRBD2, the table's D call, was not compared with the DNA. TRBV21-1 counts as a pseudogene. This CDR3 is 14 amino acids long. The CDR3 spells CASSNRGLNYEQYF. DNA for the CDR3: TGTGCCAGCTCTAATAGGGGACTTAACTACGAGCAGTACTTC.

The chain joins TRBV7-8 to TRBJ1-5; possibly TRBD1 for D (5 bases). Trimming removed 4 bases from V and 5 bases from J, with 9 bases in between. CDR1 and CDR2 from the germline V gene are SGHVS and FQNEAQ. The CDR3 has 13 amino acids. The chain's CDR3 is CASSSGRDQPQHF. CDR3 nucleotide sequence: TGTGCCAGCAGCTCTGGCAGGGATCAGCCCCAGCATTTT.

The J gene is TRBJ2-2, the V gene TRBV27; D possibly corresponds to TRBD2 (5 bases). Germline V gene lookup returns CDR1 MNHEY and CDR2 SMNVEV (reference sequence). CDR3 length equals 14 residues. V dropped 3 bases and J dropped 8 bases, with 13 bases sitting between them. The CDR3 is CASSFRTEIGELFF. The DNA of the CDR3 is TGTGCCAGCAGTTTCAGGACTGAAATAGGGGAGCTGTTTTTT.

CDR3 bases: TGTGCCAGCAGTCCCCCCGGCAGGGATGAGCAGTTCTTC. Its protein product is CASSPPGRDEQFF. This rearrangement joins TRBV7-6 to TRBJ2-1; TRBD1 is a possible D gene (5 bases). Trimming took 6 bases from V and 8 from J, leaving 14 bases between them. This CDR3 has 13 amino acids. Germline V CDR1 and CDR2: SGHVS, FNYEAQ.

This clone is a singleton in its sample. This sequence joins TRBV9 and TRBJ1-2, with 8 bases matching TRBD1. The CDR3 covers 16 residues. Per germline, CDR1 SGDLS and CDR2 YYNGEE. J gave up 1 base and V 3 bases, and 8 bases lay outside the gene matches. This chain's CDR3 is CASSAGGPSNNYGYTF. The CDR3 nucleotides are TGTGCCAGCAGCGCAGGGGGCCCCAGTAATAACTATGGCTACACCTTC.

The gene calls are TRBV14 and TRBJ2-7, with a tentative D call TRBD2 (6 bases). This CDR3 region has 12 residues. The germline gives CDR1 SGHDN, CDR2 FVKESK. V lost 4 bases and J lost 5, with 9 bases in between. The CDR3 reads CASSPRGNEQYF. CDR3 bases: TGTGCCAGCAGCCCTCGGGGGAACGAGCAGTACTTC. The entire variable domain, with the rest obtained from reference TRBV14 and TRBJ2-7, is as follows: EAGVTQFPSHSVIEKGQTVTLRCDPISGHDNLYWYRRVMGKEIKFLLHFVKESKQDESGMPNNRFLAERTGGTYSTLKVQPAELEDSGVYFCASSPRGNEQYFGPGTRLTVT.

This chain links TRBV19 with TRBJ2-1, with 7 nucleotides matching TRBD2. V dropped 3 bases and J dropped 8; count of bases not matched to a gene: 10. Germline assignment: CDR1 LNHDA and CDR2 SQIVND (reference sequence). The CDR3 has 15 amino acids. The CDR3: CASSMRGGSMDEQFF. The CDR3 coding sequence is TGTGCCAGTAGTATGAGGGGCGGGAGTATGGATGAGCAGTTCTTC. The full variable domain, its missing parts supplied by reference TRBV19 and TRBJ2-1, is DGGITQSPKYLFRKEGQNVTLSCEQNLNHDAMYWYRQDPGQGLRLIYYSQIVNDFQKGDIAEGYSVSREKKESFPLTVTSAQKNPTAFYLCASSMRGGSMDEQFFGPGTRLTVL.

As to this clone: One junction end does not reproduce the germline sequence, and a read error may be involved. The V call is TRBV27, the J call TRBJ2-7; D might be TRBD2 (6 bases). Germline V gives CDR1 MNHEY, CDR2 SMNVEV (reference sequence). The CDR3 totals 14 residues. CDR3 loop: CAGSLSPGGNEQYF. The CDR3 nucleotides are TGTGCCGGCAGTTTATCTCCCGGGGGTAACGAGCAGTACTTC.

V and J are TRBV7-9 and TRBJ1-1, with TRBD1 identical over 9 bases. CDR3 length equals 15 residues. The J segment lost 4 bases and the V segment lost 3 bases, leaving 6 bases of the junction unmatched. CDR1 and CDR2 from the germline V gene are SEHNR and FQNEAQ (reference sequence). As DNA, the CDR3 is TGTGCCAGCAGCTTCTGGACAGGGGAGGGCACTGAAGCTTTCTTT. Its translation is CASSFWTGEGTEAFF.

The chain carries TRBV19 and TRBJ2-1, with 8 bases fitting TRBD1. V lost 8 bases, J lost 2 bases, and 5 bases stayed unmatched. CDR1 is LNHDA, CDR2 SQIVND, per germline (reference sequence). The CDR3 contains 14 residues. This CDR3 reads CASATGGAYNEQFF. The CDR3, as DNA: TGTGCCAGTGCTACAGGGGGAGCCTACAATGAGCAGTTCTTC.

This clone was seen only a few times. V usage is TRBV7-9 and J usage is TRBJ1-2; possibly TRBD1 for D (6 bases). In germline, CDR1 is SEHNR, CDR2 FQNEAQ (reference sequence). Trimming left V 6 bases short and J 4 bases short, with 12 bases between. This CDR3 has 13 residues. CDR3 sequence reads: CASSSRGAYGYTF. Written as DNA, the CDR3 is TGTGCCAGCAGTTCCAGGGGTGCCTATGGCTACACCTTC.

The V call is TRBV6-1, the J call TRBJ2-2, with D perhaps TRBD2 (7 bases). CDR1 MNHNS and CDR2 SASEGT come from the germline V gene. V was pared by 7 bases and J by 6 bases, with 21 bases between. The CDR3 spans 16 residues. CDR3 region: CASIDRGGGRAGELFF. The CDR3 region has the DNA TGTGCCAGCATTGACCGAGGGGGGGGGAGAGCCGGGGAGCTGTTTTTT.

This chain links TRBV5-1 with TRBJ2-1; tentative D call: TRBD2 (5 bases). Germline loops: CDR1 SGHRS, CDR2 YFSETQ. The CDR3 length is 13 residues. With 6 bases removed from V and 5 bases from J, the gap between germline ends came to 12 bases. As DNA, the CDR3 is TGCGCCAGCACCGACCTAGCCAACAATGAGCAGTTCTTC. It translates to CASTDLANNEQFF. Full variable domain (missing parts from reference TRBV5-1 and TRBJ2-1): KAGVTQTPRYLIKTRGQQVTLSCSPISGHRSVSWYQQTPGQGLQFLFEYFSETQRNKGNFPGRFSGRQFSNSRSEMNVSTLELGDSALYLCASTDLANNEQFFGPGTRLTVL.

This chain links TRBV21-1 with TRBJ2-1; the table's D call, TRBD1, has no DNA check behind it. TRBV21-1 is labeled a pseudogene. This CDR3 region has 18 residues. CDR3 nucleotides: TGTGCCAGCACCAAAAAGCACAGGGACCCAAGCTCCTACAATGAGCAGTTCTTC. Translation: CASTKKHRDPSSYNEQFF.

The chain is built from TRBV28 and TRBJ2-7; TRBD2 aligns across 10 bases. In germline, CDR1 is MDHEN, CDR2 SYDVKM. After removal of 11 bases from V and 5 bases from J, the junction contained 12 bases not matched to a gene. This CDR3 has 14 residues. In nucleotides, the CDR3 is TGTGCCTGCGTAACTAGCGGGATTCCCCACGAGCAGTACTTC. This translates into CACVTSGIPHEQYF.

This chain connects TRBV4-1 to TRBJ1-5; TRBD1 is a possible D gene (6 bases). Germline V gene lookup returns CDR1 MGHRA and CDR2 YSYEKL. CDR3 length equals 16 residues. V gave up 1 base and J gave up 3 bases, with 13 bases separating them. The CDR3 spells CASSQVMAGDNQPQHF. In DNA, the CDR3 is TGCGCCAGCAGCCAAGTCATGGCAGGGGACAATCAGCCCCAGCATTTT.

The CDR3 region has the DNA TGTGCCAGCAGGGGGGGGACTAGCGGACAAGAGACCCAGTACTTC. Residues: CASRGGTSGQETQYF. This chain joins TRBV2 and TRBJ2-5; 11 bases align to TRBD2. Germline assignment: CDR1 SNHLY and CDR2 FYNNEI. The CDR3 runs 15 residues. Losses at the gene ends were 6 bases for V and 2 bases for J; bases not matched to a gene: 5.

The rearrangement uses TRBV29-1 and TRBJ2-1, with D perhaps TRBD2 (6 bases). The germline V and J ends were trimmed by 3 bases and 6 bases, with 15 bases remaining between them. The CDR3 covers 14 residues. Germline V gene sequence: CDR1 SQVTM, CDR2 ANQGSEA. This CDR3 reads CSVEGLLLPNEQFF. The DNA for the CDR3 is TGCAGCGTTGAGGGACTCCTCCTCCCCAATGAGCAGTTCTTC.

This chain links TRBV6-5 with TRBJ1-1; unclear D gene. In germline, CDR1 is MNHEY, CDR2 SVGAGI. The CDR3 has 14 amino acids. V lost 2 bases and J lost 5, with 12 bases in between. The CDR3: CASSYLRAGTEAFF. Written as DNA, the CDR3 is TGTGCCAGCAGTTACCTCCGGGCGGGGACTGAAGCTTTCTTT.

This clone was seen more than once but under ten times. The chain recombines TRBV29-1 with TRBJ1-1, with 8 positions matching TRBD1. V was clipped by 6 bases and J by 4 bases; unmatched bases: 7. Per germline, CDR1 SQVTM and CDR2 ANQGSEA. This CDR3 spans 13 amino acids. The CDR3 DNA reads TGCAGCGTGGACAAAACAGGGGGCACTGAAGCTTTCTTT. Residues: CSVDKTGGTEAFF.

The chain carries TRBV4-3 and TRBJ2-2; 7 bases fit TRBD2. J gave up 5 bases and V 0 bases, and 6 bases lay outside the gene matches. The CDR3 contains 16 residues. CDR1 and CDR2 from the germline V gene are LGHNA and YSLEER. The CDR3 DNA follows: TGCGCCAGCAGCCAAGATGTGCGGGAGCGGACCGGGGAGCTGTTTTTT. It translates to CASSQDVRERTGELFF.

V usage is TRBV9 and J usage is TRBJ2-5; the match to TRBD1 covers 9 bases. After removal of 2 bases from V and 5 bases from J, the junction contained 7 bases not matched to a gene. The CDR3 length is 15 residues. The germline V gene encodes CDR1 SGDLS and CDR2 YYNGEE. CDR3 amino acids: CASSVEQGAWETQYF. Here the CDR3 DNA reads TGTGCCAGCAGCGTGGAACAGGGGGCGTGGGAGACCCAGTACTTC.